The clone carrying this TCR beta chain occurred once. The antigen remains undetermined. These data are taken from a study of cytotoxic CD8 clonotypes in ibrutinib-treated CLL. The overall study: The patient breakdown showed some eleven relapsed/refractory and around 16 treatment-naive cases, with under 18 IGHV unmutated. Partial responses numbered approximately 24 and complete responses 2; after a median about 62 months, around 14 stayed remitted and around 12 progressed.

The germline gives CDR1 MNHNS, CDR2 SASEGT. Trimming pared 3 bases from V and 8 bases from J, leaving 8 bases between. The CDR3 has 11 residues. General observations from the study: Clonality was higher at baseline than in age-matched healthy donors and tracked circulating CD8+ T-cell counts.

Data came from immunoSEQ multiplex PCR; TCRdb stores just in-frame clones and leaves some out. The repertoire holds over 65,000 clones, with around 79% as singletons. Here the sequenced sample was PBMCs, taken after 12 months of ibrutinib treatment. The gene calls are TRBV6-1 and TRBJ2-7, with D uncertain. The sequence was obtained from a human donor with chronic lymphocytic leukemia. In nucleotides, the CDR3 is TGTGCCAGCAGTGAGGGCCAAAAGCAGTACTTC. Amino acid sequence: CASSEGQKQYF.